This T cell receptor beta chain was sequenced in a study of immune evolution from preneoplasia to lung adenocarcinoma. Libraries were prepared by immunoSEQ multiplex PCR; TCRdb keeps only in-frame clonotypes and omits some of them. Of about 4,000 clones listed, more than 65% are singletons. General study findings and limits: Later-stage lesions appeared to have more T cells, more diversity, less clonality. Top clone share appeared to fall from AAH through AIS, MIA, adenocarcinoma.

By proportion, this clone is large. Its target is unknown. Trimming took 0 bases from V and 2 from J, leaving 6 bases between them. This CDR3 contains 14 residues. The germline CDR1 and CDR2 sequences are SGHDT and YYEEEE. Sequenced input: FFPE adjacent normal lung tissue. This rearrangement joins TRBV5-6 to TRBJ1-3, with D unresolved. The origin of this receptor is a person aged 60-79 years with lung adenocarcinoma. The CDR3 spells CASSLVGTGNTIYF. Written as DNA, the CDR3 is TGTGCCAGCAGCTTGGTAGGGACTGGAAACACCATATATTTT.